Here is one T cell receptor beta chain with its context. Its antigen is unknown. The CDR3 is made up of 16 amino acids. V dropped 3 bases and J dropped 5; count of bases not matched to a gene: 6. CDR1 is LNHDA and CDR2 is SQIVND in the germline V gene (reference sequence). The sample belongs to a study of graft-versus-host responses after intestinal transplantation. Study context: Each of the recipients got a multivisceral, liver-intestinal, or isolated intestinal transplant. All recipients were given anti-thymocyte globulin induction, and tacrolimus and steroids were then administered for three to four years.

The data were produced by immunoSEQ multiplex PCR, yet TCRdb's version contains in-frame clones alone and is incomplete. The table records tens of thousands of clones, about 90% of them present only once. Study observations and caveats: Investigators detected GvH clones in recipient marrow, with some emerging earlier in ileum or blood.

The clonotype comes from a human patient who received an intestinal transplant, so some T cells may come from the graft donor. The V gene is TRBV19, the J gene TRBJ2-7, with 14 bases matching TRBD2. The sample consisted of PBMCs, taken nearly 670 days after intestinal transplant. This chain's CDR3 is CASSIRTSGGTDEQYF. The CDR3 DNA is TGTGCCAGTAGTATCCGGACTAGCGGGGGGACGGACGAGCAGTACTTC.